A single sample gave rise to the 16 T cell receptor beta chains below, sequenced in a study of blood T cell repertoires in COVID-19. Measured with immunoSEQ multiplex PCR; TCRdb has only the in-frame clones, and not every one. This sample has 15,000 to 20,000 clones, with about 88% found just once. Sequences were obtained from peripheral blood. The origin of the receptors is a man between 35 and 55 years old with active COVID-19.

The genes are TRBV5-1 and TRBJ1-4; TRBD1 is a possible D gene (6 bases). Trimming stripped 0 bases from V and 8 bases from J, with 14 bases between. This CDR3 region has 15 residues. The V gene's germline CDR1 is SGHRS and CDR2 YFSETQ. This CDR3 reads CASSLVAGVGEKLFF. As DNA, the CDR3 is TGCGCCAGCAGCTTGGTAGCAGGGGTCGGAGAAAAACTGTTTTTT. The full variable domain, completed using reference TRBV5-1 and TRBJ1-4, is KAGVTQTPRYLIKTRGQQVTLSCSPISGHRSVSWYQQTPGQGLQFLFEYFSETQRNKGNFPGRFSGRQFSNSRSEMNVSTLELGDSALYLCASSLVAGVGEKLFFGSGTQLSVL.

The genes are TRBV6-4 and TRBJ2-7; 7 nucleotides align to TRBD2. Germline V gene sequence: CDR1 MRHNA, CDR2 SNTAGT. The CDR3 has 14 amino acids. V dropped 4 bases and J dropped 5; count of bases not matched to a gene: 8. Here the CDR3 reads CASSADGRSHEQYF. DNA for the CDR3: TGTGCCAGCAGTGCTGACGGGAGGTCCCACGAGCAGTACTTC.

V and J are TRBV7-2 and TRBJ1-2; 10 bases are shared with TRBD1. This CDR3 is 14 amino acids long. In germline, CDR1 is SGHTA, CDR2 FQGNSA. V lost 4 bases and J lost 8; bases outside the gene matches: 7. DNA for the CDR3: TGTGCCAGCAGCTCAGGGACAGGGGATGGGGGCTACACCTTC. Translated: CASSSGTGDGGYTF.

This chain links TRBV16 with TRBJ2-3, with D possibly matching TRBD1 (6 bases). V dropped 4 bases and J dropped 1 base, with 15 bases sitting between them. In germline, CDR1 is KGHSY, CDR2 FQNENV. This CDR3 comprises 16 residues. CDR3 in amino acids: CASSRPQGRGTDTQYF. The CDR3 DNA is TGTGCCAGCAGCCGTCCACAGGGTAGAGGCACAGATACGCAGTATTTT.

This clone appeared a few times. The chain joins TRBV21-1 to TRBJ1-5. TRBV21-1 is annotated as a pseudogene. CDR3 length equals 13 residues. CDR3 region: CAGEGGEQKPQHF. The CDR3 nucleotides are TGTGCAGGAGAGGGAGGGGAACAAAAGCCCCAGCATTTT.

This clone qualifies as medium-sized. This rearrangement joins TRBV27 to TRBJ2-5; 10 bases line up with TRBD2. V lost 3 bases to trimming and J lost 4 bases; unmatched junction nucleotides: 2. The CDR3 covers 14 residues. CDR1 and CDR2 from the germline V gene are MNHEY and SMNVEV (reference sequence). CDR3 sequence reads: CASSLTSGLETQYF. The CDR3, as DNA: TGTGCCAGCAGTTTGACTAGCGGGTTAGAGACCCAGTACTTC.

This chain joins TRBV15 and TRBJ2-3; possible D gene TRBD2, 7 bases. The CDR3 has 15 residues. Germline CDR1 LNHNV, CDR2 YYDKDF (reference sequence). The V end lost 2 bases, the J end lost 6 bases, and 15 bases lay between the germline ends. The CDR3 region has the DNA TGTGCCACCAGCAGACCCCGGGGGGCCGGGGATACGCAGTATTTT. Its protein product is CATSRPRGAGDTQYF.

V and J are TRBV7-9 and TRBJ2-7, with a possible D match to TRBD1 (5 bases). Germline-derived CDR1 and CDR2 are SEHNR and FQNEAQ (reference sequence). The CDR3 loop spans 14 amino acids. V dropped 0 bases and J dropped 2 bases, with 8 bases sitting between them. The chain's CDR3 is CASSLADRPYEQYF. In DNA, the CDR3 is TGTGCCAGCAGCTTAGCAGACAGACCCTACGAGCAGTACTTC.

This chain links TRBV4-1 with TRBJ2-1, with a possible D match to TRBD2 (6 bases). V dropped 2 bases and J dropped 1 base, with 12 bases sitting between them. The CDR3 is 16 residues long. Per the germline V gene, CDR1 is MGHRA and CDR2 is YSYEKL. CDR3 sequence (DNA): TGCGCCAGCAGCCAACCCGGACTATATTCCTACAATGAGCAGTTCTTC. Amino acids: CASSQPGLYSYNEQFF.

The chain uses TRBV7-2 and TRBJ2-7; possible D gene TRBD2, 5 bases. The V end was cut by 5 bases, the J end by 3 bases, with 11 bases between. The length of the CDR3 is 13 residues. CDR1 is SGHTA, CDR2 FQGNSA, per germline. CDR3 sequence (DNA): TGTGCCAGCAGCCTGAGCGGAAACTACGAGCAGTACTTC. This gives the protein CASSLSGNYEQYF. The full variable domain, completed using reference TRBV7-2 and TRBJ2-7, is GAGVSQSPSNKVTEKGKDVELRCDPISGHTALYWYRQSLGQGLEFLIYFQGNSAPDKSGLPSDRFSAERTGGSVSTLTIQRTQQEDSAVYLCASSLSGNYEQYFGPGTRLTVT.

The rearrangement joins TRBV15 to TRBJ1-5; 12 nucleotides agree with TRBD1. V trimming: 3 bases; J trimming: 4 bases; junction bases outside the gene matches: 7. Germline V CDR1 and CDR2: LNHNV, YYDKDF (reference sequence). This CDR3 region has 17 residues. The chain's CDR3 is CATSRGSGQGANQPQHF. In nucleotides, the CDR3 is TGTGCCACCAGCAGGGGTTCGGGACAGGGGGCTAATCAGCCCCAGCATTTT. The full variable domain, completed using reference TRBV15 and TRBJ1-5, is DAMVIQNPRYQVTQFGKPVTLSCSQTLNHNVMYWYQQKSSQAPKLLFHYYDKDFNNEADTPDNFQSRRPNTSFCFLDIRSPGLGDTAMYLCATSRGSGQGANQPQHFGDGTRLSIL.

This chain connects TRBV11-3 to TRBJ2-5, with D maybe TRBD2 (6 bases). CDR1 SGHNT and CDR2 YENEEA come from the germline V gene. This CDR3 has 14 residues. V was shortened by 4 bases and J by 3 bases, with 12 bases between the two germline ends. Here the CDR3 DNA reads TGTGCCAGCAGCTCCCGGGACTCCAAAGAGACCCAGTACTTC. It translates to CASSSRDSKETQYF.

The chain has TRBV6-6 and TRBJ2-1; 8 bases agree with TRBD2. CDR1 MNHNY and CDR2 SVGAGI come from the germline V gene (reference sequence). With 6 bases clipped from V and 4 bases from J, the junction kept 8 bases outside the gene matches. The CDR3 runs 15 residues. This chain's CDR3 is CASSLSGSNYNEQFF. The CDR3 coding sequence is TGTGCCAGCAGCTTGAGCGGGAGTAATTACAATGAGCAGTTCTTC.

The chain links TRBV2 to TRBJ2-1, with D tentatively TRBD1 (6 bases). The CDR3 is 13 amino acids. Germline V gene data show CDR1 as SNHLY and CDR2 as FYNNEI. With 7 bases removed from V and 7 bases from J, the gap between germline ends came to 14 bases. The CDR3 here is CASITGQSNEQFF. DNA of the CDR3: TGTGCCAGCATAACAGGACAGTCAAATGAGCAGTTCTTC.

This clone is a singleton in its sample. The chain links TRBV5-1 to TRBJ2-2, with D possibly being TRBD1 (6 bases). This CDR3 is 16 amino acids long. Per germline, CDR1 SGHRS and CDR2 YFSETQ. V was shortened by 5 bases and J by 4 bases, with 18 bases between the two germline ends. CDR3 nucleotides: TGCGCCAGCAGACCCGAACAGACAGGTTTCACCGGGGAGCTGTTTTTT. Its translation is CASRPEQTGFTGELFF.

V usage is TRBV6-5 and J usage is TRBJ2-1, with 9 bases that match TRBD1. The CDR3 is 16 residues long. V was pared by 4 bases and J by 7 bases, with 11 bases of the junction left unmatched. Germline V gene data show CDR1 as MNHEY and CDR2 as SVGAGI. CDR3 residues: CASSSHRDRVRNEQFF. The CDR3 DNA reads as TGTGCCAGCAGTTCCCACCGGGACAGGGTACGGAATGAGCAGTTCTTC.